The sequence of this T cell receptor beta chain was determined in a study of shared clonotypes between healthy human individuals. Study-level results: Rarefaction curves obtained for sorted subsets showed sequencing incomplete despite large depth. Non-shared clonotypes displayed generation probabilities falling below those of clonotypes present in all four donors.

Trimming removed 0 bases from V and 2 bases from J, with 10 bases in between. This CDR3 spans 15 amino acids. The V gene's germline CDR1 is SGDLS and CDR2 YYNGEE. Of note for this clone: No antigen is known for it.

Several immunoSEQ plates received, in even portions, the genomic DNA of each subset. Authors' processing steps: ImmunoSEQ junction-only sequences lacked quality scores, so their filtering differed. TCRdb keeps only in-frame clones here, not all; method: immunoSEQ multiplex PCR. That table furnishes V, J and clone size, whereas the DNA furnished D and trimming. The table lists some 2 million clones, roughly 94% of them singletons. Sequenced input: naive CD4+ T cells sorted from blood. Subset denoted: CD45RA+ positively selected. This sequence was found in a man aged 18 to 35 in good health. This chain links TRBV9 with TRBJ2-3, with a weak D call TRBD2 (5 bases). CDR3 in amino acids: CASSVAGRDTDTQYF. CDR3 nucleotides: TGTGCCAGCAGCGTAGCTGGGAGAGACACAGATACGCAGTATTTT.